This T cell receptor beta chain was identified in a study of response to subunit inactivated influenza vaccine. Study results and limitations: The authors suggested that every seasonal influenza vaccination recruits few new T cells.

TCRdb passed the RT-PCR reads through MiXCR, listing each CDR3 protein once. In the table there are about 620,000 distinct CDR3 sequences, over 9.5% of which are singletons. This clonotype was detected only a few times. The antigen remains unidentified. This sequence originates from a man aged 50 to 60 who received an inactivated influenza vaccine. The sequenced sample was PBMCs from blood, obtained on the day of vaccination.

The CDR3 sequence is CASSQLAGGLEQYF. The CDR3 DNA sequence: TGTGCCAGCAGCCAGCTAGCGGGAGGGCTCGAGCAGTACTTC. J is TRBJ2-7 and V is TRBV3-1; 12 bases are a match to TRBD2. Germline values: CDR1 LGHDT, CDR2 YNNKEL (reference sequence). V trimming: 3 bases; J trimming: 6 bases; junction bases outside the gene matches: 3. The CDR3 extends over 14 amino acids.